The clone carrying this TCR beta chain was recorded only once. Patients with alopecia areata provided lesional scalp punch biopsies as well as peripheral blood. A FACSAria was used to sort CD4+ and CD8+ T cells. These cells came from PBMCs. This specimen belongs to a study of CD8+ T cells in alopecia areata. In the study overall: Treatment of the treated patients consisted of oral tofacitinib, 5 to 10 mg twice daily. Tofacitinib therapy took 6 to 18 months; 6 months off drug came after.

The V segment lost 5 bases and the J segment 5 bases; nucleotides outside the gene matches: 9. The CDR3 is made up of 14 amino acids. Germline V gives CDR1 SGHVS, CDR2 FQNEAQ. Reverse transcribed after extraction, RNA yielded cDNA as the sequencing template. Here immunoSEQ multiplex PCR was the method, and the copy in TCRdb shows in-frame clones only, minus some. The sample consists of approximately 140,000 clones, about 89% of them appearing once. V and J are TRBV7-8 and TRBJ2-7, with TRBD2 matching 7 bases. Sequencing used CD8+ T cells sorted from blood, obtained at week 0. This clonotype originated in a human donor with alopecia areata. The CDR3 DNA follows: TGTGCCAGCAGCCTCCCGGGGGGTAAGGACGAGCAGTACTTC. Its translation: CASSLPGGKDEQYF.